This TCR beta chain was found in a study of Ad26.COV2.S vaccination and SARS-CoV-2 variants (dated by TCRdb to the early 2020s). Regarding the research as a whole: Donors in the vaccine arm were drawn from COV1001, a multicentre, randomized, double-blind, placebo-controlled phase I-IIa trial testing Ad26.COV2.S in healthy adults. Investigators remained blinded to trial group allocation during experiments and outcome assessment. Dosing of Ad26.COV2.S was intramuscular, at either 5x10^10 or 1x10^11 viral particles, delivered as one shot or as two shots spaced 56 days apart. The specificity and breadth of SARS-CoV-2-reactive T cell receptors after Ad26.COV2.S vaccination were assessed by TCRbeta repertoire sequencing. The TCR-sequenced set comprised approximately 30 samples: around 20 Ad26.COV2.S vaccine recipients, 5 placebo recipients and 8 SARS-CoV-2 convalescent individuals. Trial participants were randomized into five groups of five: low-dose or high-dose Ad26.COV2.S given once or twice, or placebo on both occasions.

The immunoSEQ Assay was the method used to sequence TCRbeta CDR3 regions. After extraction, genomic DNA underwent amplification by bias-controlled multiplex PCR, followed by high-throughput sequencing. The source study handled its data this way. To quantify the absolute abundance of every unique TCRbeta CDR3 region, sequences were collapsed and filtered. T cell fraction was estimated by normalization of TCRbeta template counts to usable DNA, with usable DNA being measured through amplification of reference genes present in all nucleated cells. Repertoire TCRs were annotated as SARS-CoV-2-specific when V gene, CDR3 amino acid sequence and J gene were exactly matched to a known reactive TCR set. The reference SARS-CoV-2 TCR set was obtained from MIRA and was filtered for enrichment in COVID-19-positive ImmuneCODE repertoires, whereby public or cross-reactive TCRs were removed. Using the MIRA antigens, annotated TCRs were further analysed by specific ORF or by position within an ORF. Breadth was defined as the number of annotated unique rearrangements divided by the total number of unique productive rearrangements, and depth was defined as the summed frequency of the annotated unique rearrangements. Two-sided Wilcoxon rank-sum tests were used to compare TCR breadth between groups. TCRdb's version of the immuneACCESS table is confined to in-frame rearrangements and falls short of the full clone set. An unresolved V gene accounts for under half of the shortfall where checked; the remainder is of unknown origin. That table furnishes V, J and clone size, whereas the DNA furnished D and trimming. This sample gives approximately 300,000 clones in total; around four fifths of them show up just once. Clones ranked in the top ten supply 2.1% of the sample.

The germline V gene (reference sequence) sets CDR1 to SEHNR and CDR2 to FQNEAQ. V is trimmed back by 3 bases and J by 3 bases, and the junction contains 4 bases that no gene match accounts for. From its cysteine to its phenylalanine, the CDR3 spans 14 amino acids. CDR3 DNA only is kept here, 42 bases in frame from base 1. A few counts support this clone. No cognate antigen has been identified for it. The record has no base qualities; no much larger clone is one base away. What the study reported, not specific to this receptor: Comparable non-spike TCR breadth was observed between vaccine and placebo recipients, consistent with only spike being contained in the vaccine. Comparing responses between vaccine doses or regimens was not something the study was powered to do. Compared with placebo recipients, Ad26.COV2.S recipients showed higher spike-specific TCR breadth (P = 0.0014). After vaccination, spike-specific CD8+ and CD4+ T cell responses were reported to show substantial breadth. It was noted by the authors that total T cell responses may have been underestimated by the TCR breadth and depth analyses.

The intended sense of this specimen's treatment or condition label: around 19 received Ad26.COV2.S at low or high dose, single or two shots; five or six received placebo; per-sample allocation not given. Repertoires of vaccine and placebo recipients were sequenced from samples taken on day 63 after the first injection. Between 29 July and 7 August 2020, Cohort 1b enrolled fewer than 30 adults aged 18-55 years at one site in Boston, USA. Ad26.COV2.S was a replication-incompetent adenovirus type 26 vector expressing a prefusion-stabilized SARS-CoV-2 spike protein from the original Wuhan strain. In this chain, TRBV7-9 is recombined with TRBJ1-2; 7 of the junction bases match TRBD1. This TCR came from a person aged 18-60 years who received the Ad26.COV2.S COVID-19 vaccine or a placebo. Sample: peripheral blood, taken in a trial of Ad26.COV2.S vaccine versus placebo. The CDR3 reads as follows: CASSLIGQDYGYTF. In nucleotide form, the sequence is TGTGCCAGCAGCTTGATAGGACAGGACTATGGCTACACCTTC.